The present T cell receptor (beta chain) was sequenced within a study of shared clonotypes between healthy human individuals (dated by TCRdb to about 2020). In terms of the full investigation: The cohort comprised a couple of women and three men aged 18 to 49 years. For each donor, CD4 naive and CD4 memory were each run on three plates, CD8 naive on two plates, and CD8 memory on one plate. Blood TCR repertoires of five healthy adults were deeply sequenced to estimate repertoire size and the extent of clonotype sharing between individuals. Libraries were prepared and TCR repertoires were sequenced by different laboratories using diverse techniques, in order to increase sequencing depth and limit assay-specific biases. Per donor, leukapheresis produced somewhere between about 0.94 and 9.5 billion PBMCs. What the work shows at the level of the full study, not this receptor alone: Even with the large sequencing depth, rarefaction of the sorted-subset datasets indicated that sequencing was incomplete. Pairwise subsampling indicated that sequencing depth was expected to affect the degree of clonotype sharing among donors. Clonotypes shared by all four sorted-subset donors showed higher generation probabilities than non-shared clonotypes. Naive subsets generally had larger estimated clonotype richness than memory subsets. The genetic and exposure-history diversity represented was limited by the small number of donors. When several donors were compared, the shared fraction of clonotypes was about 5.2% for naive CD4, 3.5% to 4% for naive CD8, 2% to 2.5% for memory CD4, and 0.35% to 0.4% for memory CD8. Sampling was limited to blood, and TCR repertoires in tissue likely differ from TCR repertoires in blood.

The donors were healthy, HIV-negative adults who had no recently reported acute infections or vaccinations. Every donor was a Caucasian adult residing in Nashville, Tennessee, USA. CD4+ T cells were enriched by magnetic negative selection, after which naive cells were positively selected on CD45RA and the negative fraction was taken as the memory subset. Blood was obtained by leukapheresis, after which PBMCs were separated by Ficoll-Histopaque density gradient centrifugation and cryopreserved in liquid nitrogen vapor phase. Analytical flow cytometry was used to check the purity and quantity of every magnetically sorted T cell population. Genomic DNA was isolated from every sorted fraction and measured by UV absorbance on a Nanodrop 2000c. Worth noting for this clone: Its binding antigen is unknown. Nothing much larger sits one base from this clone, and base qualities are not available. Other DNA sequences in the sample encode the same CDR3.

The germline V gene specifies SGHRS as CDR1 and YFSETQ as CDR2. A distance of 8 bases separates the germline ends of V and J, which lose 0 bases and 5 bases respectively. Its CDR3 holds 13 amino acids, cysteine through phenylalanine. Kept here is only the CDR3 DNA, which spans 39 bases and is read in frame from base 1. Using the deep immunoSEQ assay, TCR CDR3 regions were amplified from genomic DNA by multiplex PCR. For each cell subset, the extracted genomic DNA was distributed evenly across all wells of several immunoSEQ 96-well plates, and each plate served as one replicate. For sorted subsets, about 210 ng of genomic DNA, equivalent to 25,000 to 35,000 T cell genomes, went into each replicate PCR. The purified libraries were quantified using a Qubit 3.0 fluorometer, sized with a Bioanalyzer 2100, and then quantified again using the KAPA Library Quantification kit. Every immunoSEQ 96-well plate was sequenced on a dedicated single-read 150-cycle Illumina NextSeq 550 flow cell. The authors' pipeline ran thus. Because only junctional sequences without quality scores were contained in the immunoSEQ output, filtering matching that applied to full-length reads could not be performed. To assign V/J genes and CDR3, sequences were annotated using PyIR, a Python wrapper for IgBLAST v1.9, with IMGT germline references. Reads with weak V/J assignments (E-value above 1e-6), missing CDR3, stop codons, out-of-frame junctions, or ambiguous translated residues were removed. A V3J clonotype was defined by an identical inferred V gene, J gene, and CDR3 amino acid sequence. The percentage overlap between two repertoires was calculated by dividing the number of shared unique clonotypes by the size of the smaller repertoire. RTK rarefaction, the Chao1 estimator, and Recon v2.1 estimates of unobserved clonotypes were used to assess repertoire richness. For all TCRbeta clonotypes obtained by the gDNA method from a handful of donors, generation probabilities were computed with OLGA. The immuneACCESS repertoire file appears here via TCRdb, limited to in-frame rearrangements. These files lack a portion of the clones; in checked studies, under half of the deficit traces to unresolved V genes, and the cause of the others is not known. V and J calls and clone size are those listed in that table; D and trimming were worked out from the DNA. The sample data list a few hundred thousand clones, and less than 98% of these were observed just once. The ten largest clones add up to 0.057% of the sample.

The sequence links TRBV5-1 to TRBJ1-1; a confident D gene designation cannot be given. This clonotype was sampled from a woman younger than 45 in good health. Sequencing used naive CD4+ T cells sorted from blood. The cell subset or site label on this specimen signifies: CD45RA+ positively selected. The nucleotide sequence is given as TGCGCCAGCAGCTTGGGCGGGGAGACTGAAGCTTTCTTT. Its protein product is CASSLGGETEAFF.